The clone carrying this T cell receptor (beta chain) was seen only once. As yet, its antigen is unknown. The source of the sample is a study of shared clonotypes between healthy human individuals. Study observations and caveats: The naive CD4 repertoires of several donors were compared, and around 4.9% of clonotypes were shared.

The CDR3 consists of 15 residues. From germline, CDR1 is MNHEY and CDR2 SVGAGI. V lost 3 bases and J lost 0; bases outside the gene matches: 1. The method was immunoSEQ multiplex PCR; TCRdb's version includes in-frame clones alone and lacks a portion of them. The sample lists more than 600,000 clones, about 91% occurring once. Positively selected for CCR7, the CD45RO-negative cells used as naive CD8 cells excluded terminally differentiated effector memory CD45RA+ cells. All donors were Caucasian adults living in Nashville, Tennessee. Sequencing was done on a sample of naive CD8+ T cells sorted from blood. The chain uses TRBV6-5 and TRBJ2-1, with 8 bases aligning to TRBD2. The receptor's source is a man aged 25 to 40 in good health. This CDR3 reads CASSYTSGSYNEQFF. The CDR3 coding sequence is TGTGCCAGCAGTTATACTAGCGGCTCCTACAATGAGCAGTTCTTC.